This T cell receptor (beta chain) was retrieved from a study of T-cell reconstitution after alpha-beta-depleted transplantation in children. Preparation of the TCRbeta library involved a method that used unique molecular identifiers. MiXCR was run by TCRdb on the PCR reads, yielding one entry per CDR3 protein. The sample includes 65,000 to 75,000 distinct CDR3 sequences, roughly 5.2% of them seen just once. The CDR3 is 13 residues long. The germline gives CDR1 MNHNY, CDR2 SVGAGI (reference sequence). Germline trimming cut 8 bases from V and 2 bases from J; bases unmatched to any gene: 4. This clonotype was seen many times.

The sequencing here drew on PBMCs, mostly from graft donor cells, taken 180 days after TCRalphabeta/CD19-depleted stem cell transplant. This TCR derives from a boy under two years old who had a stem cell transplant for acute myeloid leukemia, so the T cells may come from the graft donor. This rearrangement joins TRBV6-6 to TRBJ2-5; TRBD1 agrees at 8 bases. DNA for the CDR3: TGTGCCAGCGGTAGGACAGGGCAAGAGACCCAGTACTTC. Its protein product is CASGRTGQETQYF.